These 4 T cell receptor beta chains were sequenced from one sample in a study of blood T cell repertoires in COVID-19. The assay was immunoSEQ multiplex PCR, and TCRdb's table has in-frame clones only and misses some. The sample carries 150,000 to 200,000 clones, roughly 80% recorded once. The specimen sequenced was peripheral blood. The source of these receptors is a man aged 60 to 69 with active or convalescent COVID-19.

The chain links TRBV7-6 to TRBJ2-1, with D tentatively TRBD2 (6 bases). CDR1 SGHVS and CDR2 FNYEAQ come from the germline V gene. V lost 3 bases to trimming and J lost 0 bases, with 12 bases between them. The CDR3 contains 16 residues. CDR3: CASSLDAGLSYNEQFF. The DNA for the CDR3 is TGTGCCAGCAGCTTGGACGCGGGGCTCTCCTACAATGAGCAGTTCTTC.

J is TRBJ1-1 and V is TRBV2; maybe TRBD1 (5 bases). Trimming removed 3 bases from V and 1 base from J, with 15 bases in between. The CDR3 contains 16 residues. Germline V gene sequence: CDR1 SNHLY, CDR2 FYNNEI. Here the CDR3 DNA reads TGTGCCAGCAGTGACAGGGCGTTTTCCCCGAACACTGAAGCTTTCTTT. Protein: CASSDRAFSPNTEAFF.

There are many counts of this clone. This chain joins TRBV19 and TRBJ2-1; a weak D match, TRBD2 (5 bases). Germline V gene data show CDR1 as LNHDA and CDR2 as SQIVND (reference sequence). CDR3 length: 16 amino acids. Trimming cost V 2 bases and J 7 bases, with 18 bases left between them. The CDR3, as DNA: TGTGCCAGTAGTATAACGGCCTCCCCCTCGGGGAATGAGCAGTTCTTC. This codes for CASSITASPSGNEQFF.

The CDR3 sequence: CASSPDRRNTF. CDR3 DNA sequence: TGTGCCAGCAGCCCCGACAGAAGAAACACCTTC. The chain is built from TRBV6-1 and TRBJ1-2; TRBD1 is a possible D gene (5 bases). Between the trimmed V and J ends, which lost 6 bases and 12 bases, there was a span of 14 bases. This CDR3 has 11 amino acids. Looked up from germline, CDR1 is MNHNS and CDR2 is SASEGT.